The clone carrying this TCR beta chain was seen repeatedly, ten times or more. Trimming took 4 bases from V and 2 from J, leaving 14 bases between them. CDR1 is LGHNA and CDR2 is YSLEER in the germline V gene. This CDR3 region has 15 residues. The data were taken from a study of T-cell memory formation after mild COVID-19. Study as a whole: There were largely donor-specific TCR clusters.

Via MiXCR, TCRdb re-called the 5' RACE reads, giving one row per CDR3 protein. The sample holds 90,000 to 120,000 distinct CDR3 sequences; over 15% are singletons and the top ten take approximately 5%. This clonotype was obtained from a man aged 18 to 29 who had mild COVID-19 (a few samples of this study predate the infection). Cell type and time point are not known. Material for sequencing was PBMCs or a T cell subset sorted from them (not recorded which). The genes are TRBV4-3 and TRBJ1-1; a weak D match, TRBD1 (6 bases). CDR3 region: CASSPQTGRNTEAFF. The DNA of the CDR3 is TGCGCCAGCAGCCCCCAAACAGGGCGTAACACTGAAGCTTTCTTT.